The 2 T cell receptor beta chains presented below share a single source sample, sequenced in a study of monozygotic twins with inflammatory bowel disease. For each CDR3 protein, TCRdb gives one entry from its re-call of the 5' RACE reads, without DNA. This sample lists about 380,000 distinct CDR3 sequences; its ten largest clones have just over 2.5%. Source material: blood. Receptor source: a human donor with ulcerative colitis or Crohn's disease, or a healthy co-twin of an affected twin (not recorded which).

V usage is TRBV2 and J usage is TRBJ1-4; absent DNA, TCRdb's TRBD1 call cannot be checked. Germline CDR1 and CDR2: SNHLY and FYNNEI. The CDR3 spans 12 residues. This CDR3 reads CASTPEAEKLFF.

This chain connects TRBV21-1 to TRBJ1-5; the TCRdb D gene call, TRBD1, has no DNA to confirm it. TRBV21-1 has pseudogene status. The CDR3 spans 14 residues. This CDR3 reads CASNKTGNNQPQHF.